The TCR beta chain described here comes from a study of blood T cell repertoires in COVID-19. As for the study in general: The analysed material was cDNA or gDNA that came from T cells, B-cell-depleted T cells, or PBMCs.

Individuals aged 18 to 89 years were recruited from fewer than 25 US areas. Assignment of participants to cohorts was predicated upon participant-reported clinical history. All recovered Cohort 3 donors got two negative PCRs, got clearance, or saw symptom resolution. TCRdb's table, derived via immunoSEQ multiplex PCR, lists solely in-frame clones and lacks some. The table shows over 200,000 clones, with approximately 82% occurring only once. The V and J ends lost 4 bases and 1 base respectively, with 19 bases between them. The CDR3 is 17 residues long. CDR1 and CDR2 from the germline V gene are MGHRA and YSYEKL.

Sequencing used PBMCs or T cells enriched from blood (not recorded which). The chain employs TRBV4-1 and TRBJ2-5, with D perhaps TRBD1 (6 bases). The clonotype originates from a man aged 35-49 years who had recovered from COVID-19. CDR3 sequence (DNA): TGCGCCAGCAGCCCCCGAGGGGGAAATGAGCCCCAAGAGACCCAGTACTTC. It is translated as CASSPRGGNEPQETQYF.